This TCR beta chain was identified during a study of technical replicates of blood from a handful of donors. Measured with immunoSEQ multiplex PCR; TCRdb has only the in-frame clones, and not every one. The sample shows about 80,000 clones, about 92% of them seen only once. This CDR3 has 14 amino acids. Germline assignment: CDR1 SEHNR and CDR2 FQNEAQ (reference sequence). Trimming removed 1 base from V and 12 bases from J; junction bases left unmatched: 9. Sequenced: T cells isolated from PBMCs. This TCR came from a human donor in good health. This chain connects TRBV7-9 to TRBJ2-1; 7 nucleotides match TRBD2. The CDR3 loop is CASSLEVAGRGQFF. Written as DNA, the CDR3 is TGTGCCAGCAGCTTAGAGGTAGCGGGTAGAGGGCAGTTCTTC.